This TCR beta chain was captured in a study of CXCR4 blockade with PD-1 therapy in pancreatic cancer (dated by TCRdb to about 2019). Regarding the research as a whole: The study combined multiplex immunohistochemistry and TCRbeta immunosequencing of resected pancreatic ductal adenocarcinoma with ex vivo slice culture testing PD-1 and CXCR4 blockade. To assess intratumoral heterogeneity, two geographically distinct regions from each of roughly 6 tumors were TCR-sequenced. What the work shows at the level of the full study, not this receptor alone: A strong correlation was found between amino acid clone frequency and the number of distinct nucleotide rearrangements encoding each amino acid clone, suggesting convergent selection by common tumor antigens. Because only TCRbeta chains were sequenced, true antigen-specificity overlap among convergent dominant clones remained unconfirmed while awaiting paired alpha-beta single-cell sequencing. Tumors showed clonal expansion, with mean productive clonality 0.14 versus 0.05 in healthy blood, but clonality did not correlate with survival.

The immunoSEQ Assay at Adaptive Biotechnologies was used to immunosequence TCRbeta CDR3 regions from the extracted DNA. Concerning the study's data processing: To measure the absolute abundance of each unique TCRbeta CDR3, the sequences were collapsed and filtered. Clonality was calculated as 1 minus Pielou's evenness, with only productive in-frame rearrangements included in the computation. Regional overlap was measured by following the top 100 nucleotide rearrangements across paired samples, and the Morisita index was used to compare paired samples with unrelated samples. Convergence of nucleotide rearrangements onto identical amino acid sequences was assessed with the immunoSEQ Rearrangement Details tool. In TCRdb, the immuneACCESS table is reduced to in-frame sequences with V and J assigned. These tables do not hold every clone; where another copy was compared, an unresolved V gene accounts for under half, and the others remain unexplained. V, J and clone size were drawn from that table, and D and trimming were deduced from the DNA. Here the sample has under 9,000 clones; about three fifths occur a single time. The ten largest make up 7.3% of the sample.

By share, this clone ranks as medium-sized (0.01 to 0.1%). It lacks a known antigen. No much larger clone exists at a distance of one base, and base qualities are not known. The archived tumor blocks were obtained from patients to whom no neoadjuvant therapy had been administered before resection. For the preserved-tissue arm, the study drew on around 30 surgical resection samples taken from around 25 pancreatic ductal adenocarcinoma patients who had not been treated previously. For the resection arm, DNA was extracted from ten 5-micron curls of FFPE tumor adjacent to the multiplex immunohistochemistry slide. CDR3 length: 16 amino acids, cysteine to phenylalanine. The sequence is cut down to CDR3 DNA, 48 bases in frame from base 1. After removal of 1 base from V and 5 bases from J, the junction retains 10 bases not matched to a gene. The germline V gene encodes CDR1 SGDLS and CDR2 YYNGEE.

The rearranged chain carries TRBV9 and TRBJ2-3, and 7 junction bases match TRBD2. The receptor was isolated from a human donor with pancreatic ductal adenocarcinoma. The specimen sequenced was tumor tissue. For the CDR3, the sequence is CASSVTGREHGDTQYF. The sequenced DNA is TGTGCCAGCAGCGTAACCGGGCGGGAGCATGGAGATACGCAGTATTTT.